These 32 T cell receptor beta chains were all obtained from the same sample, sequenced in a study of CD8 T cells in Susac syndrome (dated by TCRdb to about 2019). The library was prepared using the immunoSEQ multiplex PCR assay. RNA was extracted using the RNeasy kit, and roughly 0.5 to 1 microgram was reverse transcribed with random hexamers. TCRdb ran its own pipeline on the public reads, namely fastp trimming at Q25 and MiXCR clone calling, and kept in-frame beta chains. CDR3 protein duplicates are merged, each entry listing the most common genes and DNA. The sample data list about 190,000 distinct CDR3 sequences, and 90% to 96% of these were observed just once. The ten largest clones add up to 0.098% of the sample. Specimen: CD4+ T cells from PBMCs. The receptors stem from a human donor with Susac syndrome.

This clonotype came up once. The CDR3 coding sequence is TGTGCCAGCAGCAACCCTAAAACTAGGACAGGCGGCTACGAGCAGTACTTC. Protein: CASSNPKTRTGGYEQYF. The J gene is TRBJ2-7, the V gene TRBV6-1, with TRBD1 identical over 7 bases. The CDR3 contains 17 residues. Losses at the gene ends were 6 bases for V and 3 bases for J; bases not matched to a gene: 17. The germline gives CDR1 MNHNS, CDR2 SASEGT.

The chain employs TRBV4-2 and TRBJ2-2; D is ambiguous. Per germline, CDR1 LGHNA and CDR2 YNFKEQ. The CDR3 loop spans 15 amino acids. Trimming left V 4 bases short and J 6 bases short, with 15 bases between. This chain's CDR3 is CASSPARLGSGELFF. In nucleotides, the CDR3 is TGTGCCAGCAGCCCAGCGCGACTGGGGTCCGGGGAGCTGTTTTTT.

The genes are TRBV7-8 and TRBJ1-6; D uncertain. Trimming pared 1 base from V and 9 bases from J, leaving 10 bases between. This CDR3 comprises 14 residues. Germline V CDR1 and CDR2: SGHVS, FQNEAQ. CDR3 loop: CASSLGSGGSPLHF. DNA for the CDR3: TGTGCCAGCAGCTTAGGGTCAGGAGGTTCACCCCTCCACTTT.

The V and J genes are TRBV30 and TRBJ1-2; D call uncertain. V gave up 1 base and J gave up 4 bases, with 19 bases separating them. This CDR3 contains 16 residues. Per the germline V gene, CDR1 is GTSNPN and CDR2 is SVGIG (reference sequence). The CDR3 reads CAWSATRSELIYGYTF. CDR3 DNA sequence: TGTGCCTGGAGTGCTACGCGGAGTGAGTTAATCTATGGCTACACCTTC.

The rearrangement links TRBV10-3 to TRBJ2-3; a possible D gene is TRBD2 (7 bases). Germline V CDR1 and CDR2: ENHRY, SYGVKD. The length of the CDR3 is 14 residues. With 8 bases removed from V and 2 bases from J, the gap between germline ends came to 14 bases. CDR3 sequence: CAIQGGEVTDTQYF. CDR3 nucleotides: TGTGCCATCCAAGGGGGGGAAGTCACAGATACGCAGTATTTT.

The gene calls are TRBV5-1 and TRBJ2-3, with a weak D call TRBD2 (6 bases). V was pared by 0 bases and J by 4 bases, with 12 bases between. Germline CDR1 SGHRS, CDR2 YFSETQ. The CDR3 sequence is 15 residues long. The CDR3: CASSLAGLASDTQYF. Here the CDR3 DNA reads TGCGCCAGCAGCTTGGCCGGGCTAGCGTCAGATACGCAGTATTTT.

This clonotype has only one observation. The rearrangement links TRBV12-3 or TRBV12-4 to TRBJ1-4, with D perhaps TRBD1 (5 bases). The CDR3 covers 13 residues. V lost 3 bases to trimming and J lost 6 bases, with 8 bases between them. The CDR3 reads CASSLQGYEKLFF. The CDR3 DNA sequence: TGTGCCAGCAGTTTGCAGGGATATGAAAAACTGTTTTTT.

There are a few counts of this clonotype. The chain carries TRBV7-3 and TRBJ2-7; TRBD1 aligns across 11 bases. CDR1 and CDR2 (germline): SGHTA, FQGTGA. The CDR3 is 15 residues long. V shed 0 bases, J shed 3 bases, and the junction held 1 base outside the gene matches. CDR3 amino acids: CASSLTGQGGYEQYF. For the CDR3, the DNA is TGTGCCAGCAGCTTAACGGGACAGGGGGGCTACGAGCAGTACTTC.

The rearrangement uses TRBV4-1 and TRBJ2-7; D remains unclear. Germline values: CDR1 MGHRA, CDR2 YSYEKL. This CDR3 is 16 amino acids long. Trimming took 0 bases from V and 2 from J, leaving 14 bases between them. This CDR3 is CASSQEGFIQTYEQYF. Here the CDR3 DNA reads TGCGCCAGCAGCCAAGAGGGGTTTATCCAAACCTACGAGCAGTACTTC.

The chain has TRBV12-3 or TRBV12-4 and TRBJ2-7; TRBD2 matches 8 bases. With V trimmed by 6 bases and J by 6 bases, 13 bases remained unmatched. The CDR3 spans 15 residues. The CDR3 coding sequence is TGTGCCAGCAGCCTCTCGGGGAGCGGGGGCTTCGAGCAGTACTTC. Translation gives CASSLSGSGGFEQYF.

The rearrangement links TRBV9 to TRBJ2-7, with 9 bases fitting TRBD1. Per the germline V gene, CDR1 is SGDLS and CDR2 is YYNGEE. Trimming at V came to 3 bases and at J to 5 bases, leaving 9 bases not matched to a gene. The CDR3 totals 15 residues. The CDR3 spells CASSARQGGQDEQYF. Here the CDR3 DNA reads TGTGCCAGCAGCGCAAGACAGGGGGGACAGGACGAGCAGTACTTC.

The chain is built from TRBV7-3 and TRBJ2-1; D is possibly TRBD1 or TRBD2 (5 bases each). This CDR3 spans 16 amino acids. The germline V and J ends were trimmed by 5 bases and 3 bases, with 17 bases remaining between them. Germline CDR1 is SGHTA and CDR2 is FQGTGA. In DNA, the CDR3 is TGTGCCAGCAGCCCCCGATCCGGGACCGGCTACAATGAGCAGTTCTTC. Its translation is CASSPRSGTGYNEQFF.

The rearrangement joins TRBV14 to TRBJ2-3; a possible D gene is TRBD2 (5 bases). Looked up from germline, CDR1 is SGHDN and CDR2 is FVKESK. The CDR3 is made up of 14 amino acids. V was shortened by 1 base and J by 6 bases, with 11 bases between the two germline ends. The CDR3 sequence: CASSQVDLGDTQYF. CDR3 nucleotides: TGTGCCAGCAGCCAAGTGGACTTGGGGGATACGCAGTATTTT. Using reference TRBV14 and TRBJ2-3 for the parts outside the CDR3, the full variable domain is EAGVTQFPSHSVIEKGQTVTLRCDPISGHDNLYWYRRVMGKEIKFLLHFVKESKQDESGMPNNRFLAERTGGTYSTLKVQPAELEDSGVYFCASSQVDLGDTQYFGPGTRLTVL.

The rearrangement uses TRBV29-1 and TRBJ1-1, with D possibly being TRBD1 (5 bases). Per the germline V gene, CDR1 is SQVTM and CDR2 is ANQGSEA. The CDR3 spans 12 residues. Trimming removed 8 bases from V and 4 bases from J, with 14 bases in between. The CDR3 DNA is TGCAGCCTGGGTGGGGGTGCCACTGAAGCTTTCTTT. Amino acids: CSLGGGATEAFF.

This clonotype was seen a few times. This chain links TRBV5-1 with TRBJ1-6; D not resolved. Trimming cost V 3 bases and J 10 bases, with 20 bases left between them. There are 16 residues in the CDR3. CDR1 SGHRS and CDR2 YFSETQ come from the germline V gene. CDR3 protein: CASSSTPGLIQSPLHF. In DNA form, the CDR3 reads TGCGCCAGCAGCTCGACACCGGGTCTCATCCAATCACCCCTCCACTTT.

This chain joins TRBV30 and TRBJ1-1, with D unclear. The CDR3 has 14 amino acids. Trimming pared 2 bases from V and 0 bases from J, leaving 10 bases between. The germline V gene has CDR1 GTSNPN and CDR2 SVGIG (reference sequence). CDR3 in amino acids: CAWSHSVMNTEAFF. The CDR3 DNA is TGTGCCTGGAGTCACTCGGTTATGAACACTGAAGCTTTCTTT.

V gene TRBV30 combines with J gene TRBJ2-1, with 14 bases aligning to TRBD2. Unmatched junction bases numbered 4, after V lost 8 bases and J lost 4 bases. The CDR3 is made up of 14 amino acids. CDR1 and CDR2 from the germline V gene are GTSNPN and SVGIG (reference sequence). CDR3 nucleotides: TGTGCCGGGACTAGCGGGGGCCGATACAATGAGCAGTTCTTC. Amino acids: CAGTSGGRYNEQFF.

This clonotype has just one count. CDR3 in DNA: TGCAGTGCTGGCCCTCACTCATACAATGAGCAGTTCTTC. Translated, it gives CSAGPHSYNEQFF. The V and J genes are TRBV20-1 and TRBJ2-1, with D unclear. The CDR3 loop spans 13 amino acids. Trimming stripped 5 bases from V and 4 bases from J, with 12 bases between. Germline V gene sequence: CDR1 DFQATT, CDR2 SNEGSKA (reference sequence).

V is TRBV9 and J is TRBJ2-1, with TRBD2 identical over 10 bases. This CDR3 is 17 amino acids long. The germline V gene encodes CDR1 SGDLS and CDR2 YYNGEE. V lost 0 bases, J lost 9 bases, and 12 bases stayed unmatched. CDR3: CASSVDLLAGVRVEQFF. CDR3 bases: TGTGCCAGCAGCGTAGATCTGCTAGCGGGGGTGAGGGTTGAGCAGTTCTTC.

This chain joins TRBV7-2 and TRBJ2-3, with 7 bases matching TRBD2. V was clipped by 1 base and J by 0 bases; unmatched bases: 7. The CDR3 is made up of 17 amino acids. Germline-derived CDR1 and CDR2 are SGHTA and FQGNSA. CDR3 residues: CASSLVSRGVSTDTQYF. CDR3 nucleotides: TGTGCCAGCAGCTTAGTGTCTCGGGGGGTGAGCACAGATACGCAGTATTTT.

This chain uses TRBV5-4 with TRBJ2-3, with 8 bases fitting TRBD2. J was trimmed by 2 bases and V by 1 base; bases with no gene match: 6. The CDR3 sequence is 16 residues long. CDR1 is SGHNT and CDR2 is YYREEE in the germline V gene (reference sequence). The CDR3 DNA reads TGTGCCAGCAGCTTGCAGCGGGGGATGGACACAGATACGCAGTATTTT. It translates to CASSLQRGMDTDTQYF. Combining the CDR3 with reference TRBV5-4 and TRBJ2-3 gives the whole variable domain ETGVTQSPTHLIKTRGQQVTLRCSSQSGHNTVSWYQQALGQGPQFIFQYYREEENGRGNFPPRFSGLQFPNYSSELNVNALELDDSALYLCASSLQRGMDTDTQYFGPGTRLTVL.

This rearrangement joins TRBV12-3 or TRBV12-4 to TRBJ2-7; tentative D call: TRBD1 (6 bases). This CDR3 comprises 13 residues. Trimming left V 6 bases short and J 1 base short, with 10 bases between. This CDR3 is CASRRDKSYEQYF. The CDR3 region has the DNA TGTGCCAGCAGGAGGGACAAGTCCTACGAGCAGTACTTC.

The rearrangement links TRBV20-1 to TRBJ1-1, with 9 nucleotides matching TRBD1. The CDR3 is made up of 14 amino acids. Looked up from germline, CDR1 is DFQATT and CDR2 is SNEGSKA (reference sequence). Losses at the gene ends were 6 bases for V and 6 bases for J; bases not matched to a gene: 11. CDR3 region: CSALFGTGSPEAFF. Here the CDR3 DNA reads TGCAGTGCACTTTTCGGGACAGGGTCTCCTGAAGCTTTCTTT.

The rearrangement links TRBV29-1 to TRBJ2-3, with a tentative D call TRBD1 (6 bases). Germline V gives CDR1 SQVTM, CDR2 ANQGSEA. The V and J ends lost 3 bases and 4 bases respectively, with 14 bases between them. The CDR3 totals 14 residues. CDR3 nucleotide sequence: TGCAGCGTTGAGAACAGGGAAACTTCAGATACGCAGTATTTT. It encodes CSVENRETSDTQYF.

V gene TRBV11-1 combines with J gene TRBJ1-1; maybe TRBD1 (5 bases). The CDR3 has 14 residues. In germline, CDR1 is SGHAT, CDR2 FQDESV (reference sequence). V was trimmed by 2 bases and J by 4 bases, leaving 11 bases between them. In DNA, the CDR3 is TGTGCCAGCAGCTTAAGGGGAAAGCTCACTGAAGCTTTCTTT. This encodes CASSLRGKLTEAFF.

This clonotype was detected once. The V and J genes are TRBV30 and TRBJ1-5; perhaps TRBD1 as D (5 bases). The length of the CDR3 is 14 residues. Per the germline V gene, CDR1 is GTSNPN and CDR2 is SVGIG (reference sequence). The germline V and J ends were trimmed by 0 bases and 6 bases, with 12 bases remaining between them. CDR3 in DNA: TGTGCCTGGAGTGTAGTCCAGGGCGGTCAGCCCCAGCATTTT. As protein: CAWSVVQGGQPQHF.

The rearrangement links TRBV27 to TRBJ2-6; 10 bases agree with TRBD1. The CDR3 consists of 17 residues. In germline, CDR1 is MNHEY, CDR2 SMNVEV (reference sequence). V lost 4 bases to trimming and J lost 4 bases; unmatched junction nucleotides: 7. CDR3 sequence reads: CASSWGTGVMGANVLTF. CDR3 bases: TGTGCCAGCAGTTGGGGGACAGGGGTGATGGGGGCCAACGTCCTGACTTTC.

CDR3 amino acids: CASSLDRASGEQYF. DNA of the CDR3: TGCGCCAGCAGCTTGGACCGGGCCTCTGGAGAGCAGTACTTC. V and J are TRBV5-1 and TRBJ2-7; D not resolved. This CDR3 has 14 residues. Germline V CDR1 and CDR2: SGHRS, YFSETQ. V was cut by 0 bases and J by 7 bases, with 14 bases left in between.

The V call is TRBV5-1, the J call TRBJ1-1; no definite D call. CDR3 size: 15 residues. Germline-derived CDR1 and CDR2 are SGHRS and YFSETQ. Deletions cut 0 bases from V and 0 bases from J, with 9 bases between. The CDR3 sequence: CASSLEATMNTEAFF. The CDR3 coding sequence is TGCGCCAGCAGCTTGGAAGCCACGATGAACACTGAAGCTTTCTTT.

As regards this clonotype: The junction departs from germline at one end; a sequencing error may be responsible. This chain links TRBV4-1 with TRBJ2-1; D might be TRBD2 (5 bases). Germline-derived CDR1 and CDR2 are MGHRA and YSYEKL. The CDR3 has 12 residues. The CDR3 nucleotides are TGCGCCAGCAGCCAAGAGCGCGGGTACCAGATCTTC. Translation: CASSQERGYQIF.

The V call is TRBV29-1, the J call TRBJ1-2, with D unresolved. There are 14 residues in the CDR3. Germline CDR1 and CDR2: SQVTM and ANQGSEA. Trimming took 6 bases from V and 0 from J, leaving 14 bases between them. DNA of the CDR3: TGCAGCGTCCAAAGGAGGGCCCCTAACTATGGCTACACCTTC. Translation gives CSVQRRAPNYGYTF.

CDR3: CASSTATQSAGELFF. The DNA of the CDR3 is TGTGCCAGTAGTACCGCGACCCAATCGGCCGGGGAGCTGTTTTTT. The V gene is TRBV19, the J gene TRBJ2-2; D ambiguous. The CDR3 runs to 15 residues. Deletions cut 4 bases from V and 6 bases from J, with 15 bases between. From germline, CDR1 is LNHDA and CDR2 SQIVND (reference sequence).